The 14 T cell receptor beta chains given below trace back to one sample, sequenced in a study of T cells in Graves' hyperthyroidism and ophthalmopathy. RNA transcripts served as the template for amplifying TCR beta CDR3 regions. Researchers ran a first-round RT-PCR on the TCR CDR3 using the HTBI primer set. One entry per CDR3 protein results from TCRdb running MiXCR on the multiplex PCR reads. The sample lists 540,000 or so distinct CDR3 sequences, 46% occurring once. Material: peripheral blood or thyroid tissue (not recorded which). Receptors were obtained from an adult woman with Graves' disease, either hyperthyroidism or ophthalmopathy (not recorded which).

The chain carries TRBV15 and TRBJ2-2; no definite D call. Trimming removed 0 bases at V and 4 bases at J, with 12 bases between. This CDR3 is built from 16 residues. Germline CDR1 LNHNV, CDR2 YYDKDF (reference sequence). The CDR3 reads CATSRDLGRLTGELFF. The DNA for the CDR3 is TGTGCCACCAGCAGAGATTTAGGCAGGCTCACCGGGGAGCTGTTTTTT.

This clonotype has ten or more counts. The chain is built from TRBV7-2 and TRBJ1-4; D uncertain. Trimming cost V 5 bases and J 6 bases, with 13 bases left between them. This CDR3 region has 14 residues. Per the germline V gene, CDR1 is SGHTA and CDR2 is FQGNSA. This CDR3 is CASSPWGGHEKLFF. CDR3 DNA sequence: TGTGCCAGCAGCCCCTGGGGAGGTCATGAAAAACTGTTTTTT.

This clonotype was seen a handful of times. This chain links TRBV29-1 with TRBJ2-7; TRBD1 agrees at 7 bases. J gave up 5 bases and V 7 bases, and 11 bases lay outside the gene matches. Germline CDR1 and CDR2: SQVTM and ANQGSEA. This CDR3 comprises 13 residues. CDR3 protein: CSAAPTGLDEQYF. DNA of the CDR3: TGCAGCGCCGCACCGACAGGGCTTGACGAGCAGTACTTC.

J is TRBJ1-2 and V is TRBV7-2; TRBD1 is a possible D gene (5 bases). The V and J ends lost 4 bases and 4 bases respectively, with 16 bases between them. This CDR3 is built from 15 residues. From germline, CDR1 is SGHTA and CDR2 FQGNSA. CDR3 residues: CASSWPPLGVYGYTF. The CDR3 nucleotides are TGTGCCAGCAGCTGGCCCCCCCTAGGGGTCTATGGCTACACCTTC.

The chain uses TRBV5-1 and TRBJ1-2; TRBD1 might be the D (5 bases). The germline CDR1 and CDR2 sequences are SGHRS and YFSETQ. Trimming pared 7 bases from V and 4 bases from J, leaving 20 bases between. The CDR3 has 15 residues. CDR3 region: CASASGQQTSYGYTF. The CDR3 coding sequence is TGCGCCAGCGCCTCAGGGCAGCAAACCTCCTATGGCTACACCTTC.

The chain recombines TRBV7-2 with TRBJ1-1; D is possibly TRBD1 (5 bases). Per the germline V gene, CDR1 is SGHTA and CDR2 is FQGNSA. The V end lost 4 bases, the J end lost 3 bases, and 6 bases lay between the germline ends. The CDR3 sequence is 12 residues long. The CDR3 DNA reads TGTGCCAGCAGCTCACAGGACACTGAAGCTTTCTTT. It encodes CASSSQDTEAFF.

This chain joins TRBV29-1 and TRBJ2-7; weak D call: TRBD2 (7 bases). Germline lookup yields CDR1 SQVTM and CDR2 ANQGSEA. The CDR3 sequence is 13 residues long. V was cut by 4 bases and J by 2 bases, with 12 bases left in between. DNA for the CDR3: TGCAGCGTTGTTGGGGGGGACACCTACGAGCAGTACTTC. The encoded protein is CSVVGGDTYEQYF.

The gene calls are TRBV20-1 and TRBJ1-2; possible D gene TRBD1, 6 bases. With 5 bases removed from V and 6 bases from J, the gap between germline ends came to 16 bases. The germline V gene encodes CDR1 DFQATT and CDR2 SNEGSKA (reference sequence). The CDR3 runs 13 residues. The CDR3 region has the DNA TGCAGTGCTCACCCACAGGGTGGCAATGGCTACACCTTC. It translates to CSAHPQGGNGYTF.

This clonotype was detected many times. V and J are TRBV20-1 and TRBJ1-4; no firm D call. The CDR3 is 11 residues long. The germline V and J ends were trimmed by 5 bases and 5 bases, with 6 bases remaining between them. CDR1 is DFQATT and CDR2 is SNEGSKA in the germline V gene (reference sequence). In DNA form, the CDR3 reads TGCAGTGCTTTTATAAATGAAAAACTGTTTTTT. Encoded protein: CSAFINEKLFF.

This clonotype was seen a few times. It is likely a read error, because the conserved phenylalanine at the end of the CDR3 is missing. The DNA is omitted, as the CDR3 cannot be located on it reliably, and the CDR3 follows TCRdb's listing. This chain uses TRBV7-2 with TRBJ2-5. Ends included, the CDR3 has 8 residues. Germline assignment: CDR1 SGHTA and CDR2 FQGNSA. CDR3 sequence: CASSLPDD.

The rearrangement uses TRBV20-1 and TRBJ1-1, with D possibly being TRBD1 (5 bases). The CDR3 runs to 13 residues. Trimming took 6 bases from V and 3 from J, leaving 14 bases between them. Germline lookup yields CDR1 DFQATT and CDR2 SNEGSKA (reference sequence). The CDR3 is CSALGPRDTEAFF. CDR3 coding DNA: TGCAGTGCCTTGGGACCTCGGGACACTGAAGCTTTCTTT.

The V and J genes are TRBV10-3 and TRBJ2-3; 10 bases are shared with TRBD2. This CDR3 is built from 15 residues. Germline trimming cut 5 bases from V and 3 bases from J; bases unmatched to any gene: 5. Germline V lookup: CDR1 ENHRY, CDR2 SYGVKD. DNA for the CDR3: TGTGCCATCAGTCCTAGCGGGAGCAGGACAGATACGCAGTATTTT. Translating it yields CAISPSGSRTDTQYF.

This clonotype was counted many times. V usage is TRBV6-5 and J usage is TRBJ1-6; TRBD1 is a possible D gene (5 bases). Germline V gives CDR1 MNHEY, CDR2 SVGAGI. This CDR3 has 15 amino acids. V lost 4 bases, J lost 6 bases, and 13 bases lay in between. CDR3 loop: CASSFQGGGNSPLHF. CDR3 DNA: TGTGCCAGCAGTTTCCAGGGAGGAGGTAATTCACCCCTCCACTTT.

With respect to this clonotype: One end of the junction is discordant with germline, which a read error may explain. The V call is TRBV20-1, the J call TRBJ2-5; 7 positions agree with TRBD1. The germline gives CDR1 DFQATT, CDR2 SNEGSKA (reference sequence). The CDR3 contains 14 residues. The CDR3 sequence is CSARYRDSQETQCF. The CDR3, as DNA: TGCAGTGCCCGCTACCGGGACAGCCAAGAGACCCAGTGCTTC.